The 16 T cell receptor beta chains below were found in one sample sequenced in a study of blood T cell repertoires in COVID-19 (dated by TCRdb to 2020 to 2022). Libraries were prepared through the immunoSEQ multiplex PCR assay. Imported from immuneACCESS, the table was reduced by TCRdb to in-frame sequences with V and J called. These copies leave out some clones; in studies compared against another copy, an unresolved V gene accounts for under half, and the cause of the remainder is not known. A total of some 360,000 clones appear in this sample, about 90% of them only once. Jointly, the top ten make up under 3% of the sample. The sample taken for sequencing was peripheral blood. These receptors were taken from a woman aged 60 to 75 with COVID-19, enrolled during active disease.

The V call is TRBV5-1, the J call TRBJ2-3; 10 nucleotides align to TRBD2. The CDR3 totals 15 residues. Germline CDR1 and CDR2: SGHRS and YFSETQ. The J segment lost 7 bases and the V segment lost 7 bases, leaving 12 bases of the junction unmatched. This chain's CDR3 is CASRRTSGIINTQYF. The CDR3 region has the DNA TGCGCCAGCCGCCGGACTAGCGGAATAATTAATACGCAGTATTTT.

The V gene is TRBV10-3, the J gene TRBJ2-5; 12 nucleotides line up with TRBD2. Germline trimming cut 5 bases from V and 5 bases from J; bases unmatched to any gene: 3. CDR3 length: 14 amino acids. Germline V gives CDR1 ENHRY, CDR2 SYGVKD. The CDR3 DNA follows: TGTGCCATCAGTACGGGACTAGCGGGTGAGACCCAGTACTTC. This codes for CAISTGLAGETQYF.

This clone was found a few times. V is TRBV28 and J is TRBJ1-5; TRBD1 aligns across 8 bases. Per the germline V gene, CDR1 is MDHEN and CDR2 is SYDVKM. This CDR3 is built from 18 residues. V trimming: 8 bases; J trimming: 1 base; junction bases outside the gene matches: 16. The DNA for the CDR3 is TGTGCCAGCCCGAACCGGGACAGGCCTATTAGGAGCAATCAGCCCCAGCATTTT. This encodes CASPNRDRPIRSNQPQHF.

The chain couples TRBV7-2 to TRBJ2-2; 15 nucleotides match TRBD2. The V gene's germline CDR1 is SGHTA and CDR2 FQGNSA. Losses at the gene ends were 6 bases for V and 5 bases for J; bases not matched to a gene: 10. The CDR3 is made up of 18 amino acids. The CDR3 DNA sequence: TGTGCCAGCAGGTCTCCCGGGACTAGCGGGGGGTCGACCGGGGAGCTGTTTTTT. Encoded protein: CASRSPGTSGGSTGELFF.

This rearrangement joins TRBV7-2 to TRBJ2-5; D is unclear. The germline gives CDR1 SGHTA, CDR2 FQGNSA. With 0 bases removed from V and 1 base from J, the gap between germline ends came to 6 bases. This CDR3 is built from 14 residues. CDR3 in DNA: TGTGCCAGCAGCTTAGCCGTACTCCAAGAGACCCAGTACTTC. Protein: CASSLAVLQETQYF. Drawing the rest from reference TRBV7-2 and TRBJ2-5, the complete variable domain is GAGVSQSPSNKVTEKGKDVELRCDPISGHTALYWYRQSLGQGLEFLIYFQGNSAPDKSGLPSDRFSAERTGGSVSTLTIQRTQQEDSAVYLCASSLAVLQETQYFGPGTRLLVL.

The rearrangement uses TRBV4-1 and TRBJ2-5; possible D gene TRBD1, 5 bases. Germline CDR1 reads MGHRA; CDR2 reads YSYEKL. The CDR3 totals 14 residues. V lost 4 bases, J lost 3 bases, and 12 bases lay in between. CDR3 residues: CASSPWGREETQYF. CDR3 coding DNA: TGCGCCAGCAGCCCCTGGGGCAGGGAAGAGACCCAGTACTTC.

V gene TRBV2 combines with J gene TRBJ2-3; 11 bases agree with TRBD2. The length of the CDR3 is 17 residues. Germline V gene sequence: CDR1 SNHLY, CDR2 FYNNEI. Unmatched junction bases numbered 11, after V lost 6 bases and J lost 3 bases. This chain's CDR3 is CASSARPGLADTDTQYF. CDR3 sequence (DNA): TGTGCCAGCAGCGCTCGACCGGGACTAGCGGATACAGATACGCAGTATTTT.

The V and J genes are TRBV5-4 and TRBJ1-5, with 7 bases identical to TRBD1. Germline CDR1 and CDR2: SGHNT and YYREEE (reference sequence). Trimming cost V 5 bases and J 1 base; bases outside gene matches: 6. The CDR3 covers 15 residues. The CDR3 nucleotides are TGTGCCAGCAGTCCTGGGACAGAGAGCAATCAGCCCCAGCATTTT. It is translated as CASSPGTESNQPQHF. Together with reference TRBV5-4 and TRBJ1-5, the CDR3 gives the full variable domain: ETGVTQSPTHLIKTRGQQVTLRCSSQSGHNTVSWYQQALGQGPQFIFQYYREEENGRGNFPPRFSGLQFPNYSSELNVNALELDDSALYLCASSPGTESNQPQHFGDGTRLSIL.

This clone has a single count. The V and J genes are TRBV19 and TRBJ1-2; 9 bases are a match to TRBD1. V was clipped by 5 bases and J by 5 bases; unmatched bases: 6. This CDR3 has 14 residues. The germline V gene has CDR1 LNHDA and CDR2 SQIVND (reference sequence). The CDR3 region is CASSPDRGVYGYTF. CDR3 sequence (DNA): TGTGCCAGTAGTCCGGACAGGGGAGTGTATGGCTACACCTTC.

DNA for the CDR3: TGTGCCAGCAGCCAGCGAATGAGCAATCAGCCCCAGCATTTT. It is translated as CASSQRMSNQPQHF. The chain employs TRBV3-1 (or the pseudogene TRBV3-2) and TRBJ1-5, with D hard to call. CDR1 LGHDT and CDR2 YNNKEL come from the germline V gene (reference sequence). This CDR3 is 14 amino acids long. The ends were cut back, 3 bases at V and 1 base at J, with 7 bases in the middle.

The chain couples TRBV14 to TRBJ2-3, with TRBD2 matching 9 bases. CDR1 and CDR2 from the germline V gene are SGHDN and FVKESK. The V segment lost 4 bases and the J segment 6 bases; nucleotides outside the gene matches: 14. CDR3 size: 17 residues. The CDR3 nucleotides are TGTGCCAGCAGCCTTAGTCCAGCGGGGGGACCTCTCGATACGCAGTATTTT. Translation: CASSLSPAGGPLDTQYF.

V usage is TRBV2 and J usage is TRBJ1-2; D may be TRBD1 (5 bases). CDR3 length equals 14 residues. CDR1 is SNHLY and CDR2 is FYNNEI in the germline V gene. V gave up 4 bases and J gave up 0 bases, with 9 bases separating them. Here the CDR3 DNA reads TGTGCCAGCAGTGGACAGCTTGCTAACTATGGCTACACCTTC. The encoded protein is CASSGQLANYGYTF.

This clone was picked up a small number of times. V and J are TRBV3-1 (or the pseudogene TRBV3-2) and TRBJ1-2; TRBD1 might be the D (6 bases). The germline V and J ends were trimmed by 2 bases and 2 bases, with 15 bases remaining between them. Germline CDR1 is LGHDT and CDR2 is YNNKEL (reference sequence). This CDR3 comprises 16 residues. The CDR3 reads CASSQTGTSKNYGYTF. DNA of the CDR3: TGTGCCAGCAGCCAAACCGGGACATCGAAGAACTATGGCTACACCTTC.

The rearrangement joins TRBV19 to TRBJ2-3, with D perhaps TRBD2 (6 bases). From germline, CDR1 is LNHDA and CDR2 SQIVND (reference sequence). V gave up 6 bases and J gave up 4 bases, with 14 bases separating them. CDR3 length equals 14 residues. CDR3 nucleotides: TGTGCCAGTAGGGACGCTAGCGTCGCAGATACGCAGTATTTT. This gives the protein CASRDASVADTQYF.

CDR3 nucleotides: TGTGCCAGCAGCCCGAAAGGCCTCCGGGACAGGGCGTACGTCCTGACTTTC. Amino acids: CASSPKGLRDRAYVLTF. The J gene is TRBJ2-6, the V gene TRBV3-1 (or the pseudogene TRBV3-2); 9 nucleotides align to TRBD1. CDR1 is LGHDT and CDR2 is YNNKEL in the germline V gene (reference sequence). After removal of 4 bases from V and 11 bases from J, the junction contained 15 bases not matched to a gene. This CDR3 is built from 17 residues.

This chain links TRBV28 with TRBJ2-7; TRBD2 agrees at 9 bases. CDR3 size: 16 residues. With V trimmed by 5 bases and J by 2 bases, 10 bases remained unmatched. CDR1 MDHEN and CDR2 SYDVKM come from the germline V gene. The CDR3 nucleotides are TGTGCCAGCAGTAGCCCTCTGCTAGCGGGAACCTACGAGCAGTACTTC. Translated, it gives CASSSPLLAGTYEQYF.